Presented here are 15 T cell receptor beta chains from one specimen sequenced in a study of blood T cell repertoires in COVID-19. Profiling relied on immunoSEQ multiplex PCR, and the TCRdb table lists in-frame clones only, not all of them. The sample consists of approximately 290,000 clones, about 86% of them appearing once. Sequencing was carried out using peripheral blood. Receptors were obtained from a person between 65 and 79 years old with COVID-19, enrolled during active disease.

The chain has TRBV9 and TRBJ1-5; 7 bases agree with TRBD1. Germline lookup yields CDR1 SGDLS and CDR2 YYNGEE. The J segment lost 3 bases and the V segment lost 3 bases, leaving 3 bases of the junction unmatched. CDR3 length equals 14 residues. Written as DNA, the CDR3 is TGTGCCAGCAGCGCAGGACAGGCCAATCAGCCCCAGCATTTT. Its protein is CASSAGQANQPQHF. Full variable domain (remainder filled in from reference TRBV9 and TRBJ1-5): DSGVTQTPKHLITATGQRVTLRCSPRSGDLSVYWYQQSLDQGLQFLIQYYNGEERAKGNILERFSAQQFPDLHSELNLSSLELGDSALYFCASSAGQANQPQHFGDGTRLSIL.

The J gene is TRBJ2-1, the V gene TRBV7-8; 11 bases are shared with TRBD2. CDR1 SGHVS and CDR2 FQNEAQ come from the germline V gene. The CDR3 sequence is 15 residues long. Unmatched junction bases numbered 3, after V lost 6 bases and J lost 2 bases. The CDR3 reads CASSKTSGAYNEQFF. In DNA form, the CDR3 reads TGTGCCAGCAGTAAGACTAGCGGGGCCTACAATGAGCAGTTCTTC.

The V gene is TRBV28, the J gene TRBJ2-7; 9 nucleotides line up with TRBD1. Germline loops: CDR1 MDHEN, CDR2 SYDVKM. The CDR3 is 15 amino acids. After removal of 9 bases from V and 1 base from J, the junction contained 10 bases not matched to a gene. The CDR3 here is CASRIPGQGSYEQYF. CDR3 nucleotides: TGTGCCAGTCGAATACCGGGACAGGGATCCTACGAGCAGTACTTC.

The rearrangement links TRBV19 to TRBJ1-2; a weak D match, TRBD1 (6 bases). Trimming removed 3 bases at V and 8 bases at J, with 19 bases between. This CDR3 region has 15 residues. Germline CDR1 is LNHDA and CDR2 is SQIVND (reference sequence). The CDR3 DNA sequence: TGTGCCAGTAGTATCGGAAGTAACAGGGTGCGGGGCTACACCTTC. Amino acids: CASSIGSNRVRGYTF.

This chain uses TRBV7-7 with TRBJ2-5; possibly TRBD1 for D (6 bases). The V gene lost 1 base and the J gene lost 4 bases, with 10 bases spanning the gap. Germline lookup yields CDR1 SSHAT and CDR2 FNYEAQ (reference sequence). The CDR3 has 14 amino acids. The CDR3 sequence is CASSLGGPGETQYF. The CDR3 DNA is TGTGCCAGCAGCTTAGGGGGGCCGGGAGAGACCCAGTACTTC.

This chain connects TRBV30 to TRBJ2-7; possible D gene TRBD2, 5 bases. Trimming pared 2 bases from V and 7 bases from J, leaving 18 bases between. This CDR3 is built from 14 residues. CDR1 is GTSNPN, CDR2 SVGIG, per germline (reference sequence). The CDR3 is CAWSYGRNSGEQYF. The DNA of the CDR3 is TGTGCCTGGAGTTATGGGAGAAACTCGGGGGAGCAGTACTTC.

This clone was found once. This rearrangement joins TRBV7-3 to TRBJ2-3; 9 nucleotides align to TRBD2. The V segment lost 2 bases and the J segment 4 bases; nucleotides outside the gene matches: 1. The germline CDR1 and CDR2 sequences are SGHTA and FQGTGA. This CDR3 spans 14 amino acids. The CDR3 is CASSLGGGADTQYF. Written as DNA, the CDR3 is TGTGCCAGCAGCTTAGGCGGGGGGGCAGATACGCAGTATTTT.

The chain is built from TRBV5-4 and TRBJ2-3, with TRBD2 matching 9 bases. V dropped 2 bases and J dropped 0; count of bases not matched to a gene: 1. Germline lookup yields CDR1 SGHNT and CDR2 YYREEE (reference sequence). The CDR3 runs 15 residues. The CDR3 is CASSLTSGSTDTQYF. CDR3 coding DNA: TGTGCCAGCAGCTTAACTAGCGGGAGCACAGATACGCAGTATTTT.

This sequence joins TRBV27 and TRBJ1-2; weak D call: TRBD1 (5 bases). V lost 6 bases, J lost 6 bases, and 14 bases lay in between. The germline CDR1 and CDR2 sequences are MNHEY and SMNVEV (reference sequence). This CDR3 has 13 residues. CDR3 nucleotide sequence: TGTGCCAGCAGGTCCTGGGGCCAGGATGGCTACACCTTC. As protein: CASRSWGQDGYTF.

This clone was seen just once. The CDR3 bases are TGTGCCAGTAGTCCGAGGAATGGGTACGAGCAGTACTTC. It encodes CASSPRNGYEQYF. The V gene is TRBV19, the J gene TRBJ2-7; D is undetermined. The CDR3 spans 13 residues. V lost 5 bases to trimming and J lost 4 bases, with 12 bases between them. Germline V CDR1 and CDR2: LNHDA, SQIVND (reference sequence).

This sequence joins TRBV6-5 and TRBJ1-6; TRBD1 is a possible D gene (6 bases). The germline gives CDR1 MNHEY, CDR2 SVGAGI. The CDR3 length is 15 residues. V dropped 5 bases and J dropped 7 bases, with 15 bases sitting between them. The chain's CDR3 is CASSPGASLNSPLHF. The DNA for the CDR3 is TGTGCCAGCAGTCCAGGGGCGAGCCTAAATTCACCCCTCCACTTT.

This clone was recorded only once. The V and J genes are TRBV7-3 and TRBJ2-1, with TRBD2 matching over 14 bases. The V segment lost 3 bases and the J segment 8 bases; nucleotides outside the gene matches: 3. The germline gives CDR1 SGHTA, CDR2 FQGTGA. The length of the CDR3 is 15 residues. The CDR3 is CASSLGLAGVDEQFF. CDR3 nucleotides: TGTGCCAGCAGCTTGGGACTAGCGGGAGTCGATGAGCAGTTCTTC.

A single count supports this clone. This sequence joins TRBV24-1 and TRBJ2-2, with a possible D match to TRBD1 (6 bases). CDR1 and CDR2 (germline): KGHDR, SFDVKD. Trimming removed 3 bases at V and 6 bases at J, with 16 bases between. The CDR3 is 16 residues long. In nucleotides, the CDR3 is TGTGCCACCAGTGATGTGACAGGTCCAGGGGCCGGGGAGCTGTTTTTT. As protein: CATSDVTGPGAGELFF.

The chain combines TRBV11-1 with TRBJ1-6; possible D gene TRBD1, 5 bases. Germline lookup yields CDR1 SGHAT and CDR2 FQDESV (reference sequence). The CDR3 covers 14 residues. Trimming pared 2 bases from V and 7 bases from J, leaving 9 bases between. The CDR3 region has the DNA TGTGCCAGCAGCTTACAGGGAACCAATTCACCCCTCCACTTT. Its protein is CASSLQGTNSPLHF.

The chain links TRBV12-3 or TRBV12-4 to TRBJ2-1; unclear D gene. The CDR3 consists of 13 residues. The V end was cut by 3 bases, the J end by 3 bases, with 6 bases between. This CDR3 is CASSLTYYNEQFF. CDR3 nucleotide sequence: TGTGCCAGCAGTTTGACTTACTACAATGAGCAGTTCTTC.